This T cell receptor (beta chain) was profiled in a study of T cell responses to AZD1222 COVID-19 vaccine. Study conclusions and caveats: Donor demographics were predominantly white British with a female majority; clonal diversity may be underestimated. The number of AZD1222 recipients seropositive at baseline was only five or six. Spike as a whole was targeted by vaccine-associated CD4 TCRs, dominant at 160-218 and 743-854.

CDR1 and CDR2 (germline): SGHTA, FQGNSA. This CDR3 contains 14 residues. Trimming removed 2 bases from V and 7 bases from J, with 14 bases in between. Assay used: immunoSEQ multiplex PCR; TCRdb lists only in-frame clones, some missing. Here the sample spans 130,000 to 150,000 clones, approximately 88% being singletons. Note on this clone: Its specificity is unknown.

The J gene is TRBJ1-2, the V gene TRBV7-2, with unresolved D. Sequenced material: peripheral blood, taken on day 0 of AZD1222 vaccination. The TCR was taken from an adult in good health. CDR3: CASSLRATDGGYTF. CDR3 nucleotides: TGTGCCAGCAGCTTAAGAGCCACGGACGGTGGCTACACCTTC.